This T cell receptor beta chain derives from a study of T cells expressing NK-cell markers. 5'RACE template switching built TCR beta cDNA with unique molecular identifiers. TCRdb reprocessed the 5' RACE reads; each CDR3 protein has one entry and no DNA is given. This repertoire includes about 260,000 distinct CDR3 sequences. The CDR3 is made up of 15 amino acids. Germline CDR1 and CDR2: LGHDT and YNNKEL (reference sequence). The source is a man aged 18 to 29 in good health. Material: blood T cells: a sorted CD56 or NKG2C T cell subset, CD4+ or CD8+ T cells, or bulk PBMC T cells (not recorded which). The chain combines TRBV3-1 with TRBJ2-4; TCRdb indicates TRBD2, and absent DNA this call remains unverified. Here the CDR3 reads CASSHRREAKNIQYF.